This TCR beta chain was sequenced for a study of shared clonotypes between healthy human individuals. TCRdb's table, derived via immunoSEQ multiplex PCR, lists solely in-frame clones and lacks some. The table lists hundreds of thousands of clones, 80% to 95% of them singletons. It was CD45RO-negative cells, positively selected for CCR7, that made up naive CD8 cells, with terminally differentiated effector memory CD45RA+ cells excluded. Germline V lookup: CDR1 MNHEY, CDR2 SMNVEV (reference sequence). Trimming took 5 bases from V and 3 from J, leaving 17 bases between them. This CDR3 spans 15 amino acids.

The sequence was collected from a man aged 25 to 45 in good health. Specimen: naive CD8+ T cells sorted from blood. The chain carries TRBV27 and TRBJ2-7; possibly TRBD2 for D (6 bases). The CDR3 loop is CASSTGTGVGYEQYF. CDR3 nucleotide sequence: TGTGCCAGCAGTACCGGGACTGGTGTGGGCTACGAGCAGTACTTC.